This T cell receptor beta chain was observed in a study of blood T cell repertoires in COVID-19. Study-level background: From T cells, B-cell-depleted T cells, or PBMCs came the material, which was cDNA or gDNA.

Here immunoSEQ multiplex PCR was the method, and the copy in TCRdb shows in-frame clones only, minus some. The table has fewer than 100,000 clones, about four fifths seen once. At least ten counts were recorded for this clone. CDR1 is SGDLS and CDR2 is YYNGEE in the germline V gene. CDR3 size: 15 residues. Trimming took 4 bases from V and 0 from J; bases not matched to a gene: 2. The receptor was isolated from a man in his fifties or sixties with acute or convalescent COVID-19. The sequenced sample was peripheral blood. This sequence joins TRBV9 and TRBJ2-2; 8 bases are shared with TRBD2. The DNA for the CDR3 is TGTGCCAGCAGCCTAGCGGGTTCGAACACCGGGGAGCTGTTTTTT. Translation: CASSLAGSNTGELFF.